These 29 T cell receptor beta chains share one sample of origin, sequenced in a study of shared clonotypes between healthy human individuals. Measured with immunoSEQ multiplex PCR; TCRdb has only the in-frame clones, and not every one. The table has about 710,000 clones, around three quarters seen once. Sample: memory CD4+ T cells sorted from blood. This sample's subset: CD45RA-negative fraction. Receptors originate from a woman aged 25 to 45 in good health.

This rearrangement joins TRBV19 to TRBJ1-5; D gene unclear. This CDR3 region has 15 residues. Trimming shortened V by 0 bases and J by 2 bases, and 8 bases separated the two germline ends. Germline assignment: CDR1 LNHDA and CDR2 SQIVND (reference sequence). CDR3 bases: TGTGCCAGTAGTATAGATCTGAGGGGCAATCAGCCCCAGCATTTT. Translating it yields CASSIDLRGNQPQHF.

This clone was counted only a few times. The rearrangement uses TRBV7-2 and TRBJ2-7; 14 bases line up with TRBD2. The CDR3 runs to 17 residues. Germline V gene lookup returns CDR1 SGHTA and CDR2 FQGNSA. The junction had 10 bases not matched to a gene; V was cut back by 3 bases and J by 6 bases. The CDR3: CASSFTGTSGSTGEQYF. The CDR3 DNA sequence: TGTGCCAGCAGCTTTACCGGGACTAGCGGGAGTACTGGCGAGCAGTACTTC.

The chain employs TRBV7-2 and TRBJ2-2; 9 nucleotides line up with TRBD2. There are 17 residues in the CDR3. The V gene end was trimmed by 1 base and the J gene end by 4 bases; junction bases not matched to a gene: 7. Germline CDR1 and CDR2: SGHTA and FQGNSA. The CDR3 bases are TGTGCCAGCAGCTTAGATGGCGGGAGGGCCCGCACCGGGGAGCTGTTTTTT. Protein sequence: CASSLDGGRARTGELFF. The complete variable domain, with remaining parts taken from reference TRBV7-2 and TRBJ2-2, reads GAGVSQSPSNKVTEKGKDVELRCDPISGHTALYWYRQSLGQGLEFLIYFQGNSAPDKSGLPSDRFSAERTGGSVSTLTIQRTQQEDSAVYLCASSLDGGRARTGELFFGEGSRLTVL.

This sequence joins TRBV28 and TRBJ2-4; 7 bases are shared with TRBD2. With 7 bases clipped from V and 8 bases from J, the junction kept 8 bases outside the gene matches. CDR3 length: 13 amino acids. Germline loops: CDR1 MDHEN, CDR2 SYDVKM. The DNA for the CDR3 is TGTGCCAGCACCACCGGGGGGATGTACATTCAGTACTTC. This gives the protein CASTTGGMYIQYF.

The J gene is TRBJ1-3, the V gene TRBV6-6; D is uncertain. V was cut by 7 bases and J by 3 bases, with 10 bases left in between. This CDR3 contains 13 residues. Per germline, CDR1 MNHNY and CDR2 SVGAGI (reference sequence). CDR3 in DNA: TGTGCCAGCACCCTGACGATTGGAAACACCATATATTTT. It codes for CASTLTIGNTIYF.

The chain has TRBV19 and TRBJ1-1; D remains unclear. Looked up from germline, CDR1 is LNHDA and CDR2 is SQIVND (reference sequence). There are 17 residues in the CDR3. Trimming cost V 0 bases and J 0 bases, with 14 bases left between them. This CDR3 is CASSIDRRRQLNTEAFF. The CDR3 DNA reads TGTGCCAGTAGTATAGATCGTCGCAGACAACTGAACACTGAAGCTTTCTTT.

This clone came up many times. This chain joins TRBV5-1 and TRBJ2-1; 7 positions agree with TRBD1. The length of the CDR3 is 14 residues. V was pared by 8 bases and J by 8 bases, with 13 bases of the junction left unmatched. CDR1 SGHRS and CDR2 YFSETQ come from the germline V gene. The CDR3 sequence: CASNEKTGADEQFF. CDR3 bases: TGCGCCAGTAACGAAAAAACAGGGGCTGATGAGCAGTTCTTC.

The V call is TRBV19, the J call TRBJ1-4; D is unresolved. Between the trimmed V and J ends, which lost 7 bases and 3 bases, there was a span of 15 bases. In germline, CDR1 is LNHDA, CDR2 SQIVND (reference sequence). CDR3 size: 15 residues. The DNA of the CDR3 is TGTGCCAGTACCGCGAGGCAGGCCGCTAATGAAAAACTGTTTTTT. It encodes CASTARQAANEKLFF.

This rearrangement joins TRBV6-1 to TRBJ1-2; D is ambiguous. CDR1 is MNHNS, CDR2 SASEGT, per germline. The V end was cut by 2 bases, the J end by 4 bases, with 11 bases between. The CDR3 covers 14 residues. The CDR3 DNA reads as TGTGCCAGCAGTGAAATGGGCTGGACCTATGGCTACACCTTC. Protein sequence: CASSEMGWTYGYTF.

The chain combines TRBV7-8 with TRBJ2-6, with a weak D call TRBD1 (6 bases). Trimming took off 1 base at V and 2 bases at J, with 18 bases between the two ends. The CDR3 is made up of 19 amino acids. Germline loops: CDR1 SGHVS, CDR2 FQNEAQ. This chain's CDR3 is CASSLESAQGIAGANVLTF. In DNA, the CDR3 is TGTGCCAGCAGCTTAGAGTCCGCCCAGGGGATTGCTGGGGCCAACGTCCTGACTTTC.

This clone was detected only a few times. The CDR3 sequence is CSVAGAVAYEQYF. DNA for the CDR3: TGCAGCGTCGCGGGGGCCGTGGCCTACGAGCAGTACTTC. This chain connects TRBV29-1 to TRBJ2-7; tentative D call: TRBD2 (7 bases). The CDR3 sequence is 13 residues long. Trimming took 6 bases from V and 2 from J, leaving 14 bases between them. Germline lookup yields CDR1 SQVTM and CDR2 ANQGSEA.

The chain couples TRBV28 to TRBJ2-2; D not resolved. V gave up 0 bases and J gave up 7 bases, with 6 bases separating them. Germline CDR1 and CDR2: MDHEN and SYDVKM. The CDR3 contains 13 residues. CDR3 region: CASSLWGIGELFF. For the CDR3, the DNA is TGTGCCAGCAGTTTATGGGGGATCGGGGAGCTGTTTTTT. The entire variable domain, with the rest obtained from reference TRBV28 and TRBJ2-2, is as follows: DVKVTQSSRYLVKRTGEKVFLECVQDMDHENMFWYRQDPGLGLRLIYFSYDVKMKEKGDIPEGYSVSREKKERFSLILESASTNQTSMYLCASSLWGIGELFFGEGSRLTVL.

The rearrangement joins TRBV28 to TRBJ2-1; D is possibly TRBD1 (6 bases). V was pared by 4 bases and J by 1 base, with 14 bases between. Germline CDR1 and CDR2: MDHEN and SYDVKM. The length of the CDR3 is 16 residues. CDR3: CASSSHRVRSYNEQFF. In nucleotides, the CDR3 is TGTGCCAGCAGTTCCCACAGGGTCAGGTCCTACAATGAGCAGTTCTTC.

This rearrangement joins TRBV12-5 to TRBJ2-1; 7 bases agree with TRBD2. The CDR3 contains 13 residues. V lost 5 bases to trimming and J lost 4 bases; unmatched junction nucleotides: 2. The germline V gene encodes CDR1 LGHNT and CDR2 FRNRAP. CDR3 sequence (DNA): TGTGCTAGTGGTAGTAGCGGGTACAATGAGCAGTTCTTC. It codes for CASGSSGYNEQFF.

This clone came up once. CDR3 nucleotides: TGTGCCAGCAGTGTACAGGGGACGAGCAATCAGCCCCAGCATTTT. Translation: CASSVQGTSNQPQHF. The rearrangement links TRBV2 to TRBJ1-5, with TRBD1 matching 7 bases. Germline assignment: CDR1 SNHLY and CDR2 FYNNEI. The V and J ends lost 4 bases and 1 base, in that order; junction bases with no gene match: 4. The CDR3 has 15 residues. The complete variable domain, with remaining parts taken from reference TRBV2 and TRBJ1-5, reads EPEVTQTPSHQVTQMGQEVILRCVPISNHLYFYWYRQILGQKVEFLVSFYNNEISEKSEIFDDQFSVERPDGSNFTLKIRSTKLEDSAMYFCASSVQGTSNQPQHFGDGTRLSIL.

The V gene is TRBV10-3, the J gene TRBJ2-7, with a possible D match to TRBD1 (6 bases). Trimming cost V 10 bases and J 2 bases, with 18 bases left between them. CDR1 ENHRY and CDR2 SYGVKD come from the germline V gene. The CDR3 runs 14 residues. The CDR3 coding sequence is TGTGCCACCCGATACGGGCAGGGGACCTACGAGCAGTACTTC. Residues: CATRYGQGTYEQYF.

The V and J genes are TRBV28 and TRBJ1-3; D not certain. CDR1 and CDR2 from the germline V gene are MDHEN and SYDVKM. Trimming left V 3 bases short and J 0 bases short, with 12 bases between. The CDR3 has 16 amino acids. CDR3 nucleotide sequence: TGTGCCAGCAGTTTTTCCGGAACAAACTCTGGAAACACCATATATTTT. Translating gives CASSFSGTNSGNTIYF.

This clone was recorded at least ten times. The chain employs TRBV7-2 and TRBJ1-2; tentatively, D is TRBD1 (5 bases). The CDR3 spans 16 residues. Germline V lookup: CDR1 SGHTA, CDR2 FQGNSA. Trimming stripped 2 bases from V and 4 bases from J, with 17 bases between. As DNA, the CDR3 is TGTGCCAGCAGCTTAAGGGACCGGGGGTCAGCCTATGGCTACACCTTC. Translation gives CASSLRDRGSAYGYTF.

V is TRBV28 and J is TRBJ2-7; D gene uncertain. V was shortened by 8 bases and J by 0 bases, with 11 bases between the two germline ends. The CDR3 is 13 amino acids. CDR1 is MDHEN and CDR2 is SYDVKM in the germline V gene. The CDR3 loop reads CASGRVLSYEQYF. CDR3 DNA: TGTGCCAGCGGCCGGGTACTCTCCTACGAGCAGTACTTC.

The chain carries TRBV15 and TRBJ2-7; D is possibly TRBD2 (6 bases). V lost 1 base, J lost 4 bases, and 14 bases lay in between. The CDR3 runs 15 residues. The V gene's germline CDR1 is LNHNV and CDR2 YYDKDF (reference sequence). The CDR3 region is CATSRGRDGRYEQYF. Here the CDR3 DNA reads TGTGCCACCAGCAGAGGACGGGACGGGAGATACGAGCAGTACTTC.

The gene calls are TRBV25-1 and TRBJ1-3, with a tentative D call TRBD1 (5 bases). The CDR3 totals 14 residues. The V gene lost 8 bases and the J gene lost 2 bases, with 13 bases spanning the gap. From germline, CDR1 is MGHDK and CDR2 SYGVNS. The CDR3 loop reads CASSWQGPGNTIYF. The CDR3 nucleotides read TGTGCCAGCTCTTGGCAGGGACCTGGAAACACCATATATTTT.

The chain carries TRBV28 and TRBJ1-5; D not resolved. The germline V and J ends were trimmed by 1 base and 1 base, with 11 bases remaining between them. In germline, CDR1 is MDHEN, CDR2 SYDVKM. There are 16 residues in the CDR3. CDR3 sequence (DNA): TGTGCCAGCAGTTTATACGGGGTGGGGAGCAATCAGCCCCAGCATTTT. This codes for CASSLYGVGSNQPQHF.

This rearrangement joins TRBV28 to TRBJ1-1, with 8 positions matching TRBD1. The germline V gene encodes CDR1 MDHEN and CDR2 SYDVKM. This CDR3 is 12 amino acids long. V lost 6 bases, J lost 10 bases, and 7 bases stayed unmatched. The CDR3 protein is CASSRQGLTAFF. The CDR3 nucleotides are TGTGCCAGCAGCCGACAGGGGCTGACAGCTTTCTTT.

The rearrangement joins TRBV27 to TRBJ1-2; 11 nucleotides align to TRBD1. CDR1 MNHEY and CDR2 SMNVEV come from the germline V gene (reference sequence). The length of the CDR3 is 15 residues. Trimming at V came to 4 bases and at J to 8 bases, leaving 9 bases not matched to a gene. The CDR3 protein is CASSSWTGGGWGYTF. The CDR3 DNA is TGTGCCAGCAGTTCCTGGACAGGGGGCGGGTGGGGCTACACCTTC.

The chain uses TRBV4-1 and TRBJ2-3, with 9 bases lining up with TRBD2. Germline trimming cut 1 base from V and 5 bases from J; bases unmatched to any gene: 4. Germline V gene lookup returns CDR1 MGHRA and CDR2 YSYEKL. This CDR3 contains 15 residues. DNA of the CDR3: TGCGCCAGCAGCCAAGGGCGGGAGGGGGTAGATACGCAGTATTTT. Translation: CASSQGREGVDTQYF.

The rearrangement joins TRBV28 to TRBJ1-5; 10 nucleotides align to TRBD1. The V gene end was trimmed by 4 bases and the J gene end by 2 bases; junction bases not matched to a gene: 11. The CDR3 extends over 18 amino acids. Germline assignment: CDR1 MDHEN and CDR2 SYDVKM. In DNA form, the CDR3 reads TGTGCCAGCAGTTCCCCCCGGGACAGGGGAGGGGGCAATCAGCCCCAGCATTTT. The encoded protein is CASSSPRDRGGGNQPQHF.

The rearrangement joins TRBV7-9 to TRBJ2-5; D is ambiguous. Germline assignment: CDR1 SEHNR and CDR2 FQNEAQ (reference sequence). Trimming removed 5 bases at V and 5 bases at J, with 9 bases between. CDR3 length equals 12 residues. CDR3 DNA sequence: TGTGCCAGCAGCCCGGTCCCTGAGACCCAGTACTTC. Translated, it gives CASSPVPETQYF. Full variable domain (rest looked up from reference TRBV7-9 and TRBJ2-5): DTGVSQNPRHKITKRGQNVTFRCDPISEHNRLYWYRQTLGQGPEFLTYFQNEAQLEKSRLLSDRFSAERPKGSFSTLEIQRTEQGDSAMYLCASSPVPETQYFGPGTRLLVL.

The chain is built from TRBV27 and TRBJ1-2; 8 bases agree with TRBD1. V trimming: 8 bases; J trimming: 1 base; junction bases outside the gene matches: 6. There are 14 residues in the CDR3. The germline CDR1 and CDR2 sequences are MNHEY and SMNVEV (reference sequence). CDR3 nucleotide sequence: TGTGCCAGCCGGACAGGGACGAATAACTATGGCTACACCTTC. Its protein product is CASRTGTNNYGYTF.

This clone was seen more than once but under ten times. CDR3 sequence reads: CASSPYSQEFNEQFF. The DNA for the CDR3 is TGTGCCAGCTCACCATATTCGCAGGAGTTCAATGAGCAGTTCTTC. The chain recombines TRBV18 with TRBJ2-1; unclear D gene. V lost 2 bases, J lost 6 bases, and 14 bases lay in between. There are 15 residues in the CDR3. Germline V gives CDR1 KGHSH, CDR2 LQKENI.